The table lists the clone carrying this T cell receptor (beta chain) with a few counts. Seattle's cohort entered during active infection and was followed longitudinally. The record originates from a study of blood T cell repertoires in COVID-19. Study summary: Sites across the United States, Italy and Spain contributed samples from acute and convalescent COVID-19. Sources were T cells, B-cell-depleted T cells, or PBMCs; the material itself was cDNA or gDNA.

Assay: immunoSEQ multiplex PCR; the TCRdb copy retains only in-frame clones and omits some. The sample comprises some 58,000 clones, approximately 80% of which are singletons, and roughly 10% rests with the top ten. CDR1 is SNHLY and CDR2 is FYNNEI in the germline V gene. V was cut by 1 base and J by 4 bases, with 10 bases left in between. CDR3 length: 14 amino acids. Specimen: peripheral blood. This receptor was obtained from a man in his forties or fifties with COVID-19, enrolled during active disease. The genes are TRBV2 and TRBJ1-2; tentative D call: TRBD1 (6 bases). For the CDR3, the DNA is TGTGCCAGCAGTGAAGGTGGACAGCCCTATGGCTACACCTTC. This gives the protein CASSEGGQPYGYTF.